The following is a T cell receptor beta chain sequence with its context. CDR3 length: 15 amino acids. CDR1 is KGHSH and CDR2 is LQKENI in the germline V gene. Trimming took 6 bases from V and 4 from J, leaving 18 bases between them. TCRdb's copy holds only in-frame clones and misses some; the assay was immunoSEQ multiplex PCR. The table lists some 200,000 clones, roughly 77% of them singletons. This entry belongs to a study of cytotoxic CD8 clonotypes in ibrutinib-treated CLL. The specimen was PBMCs, collected after 12 months of ibrutinib treatment. The chain uses TRBV18 and TRBJ1-1; tentatively, D is TRBD1 (5 bases). This clonotype originated in a human donor with chronic lymphocytic leukemia. CDR3: CASSRVQGTGTEAFF. CDR3 sequence (DNA): TGTGCCAGCTCGCGCGTCCAGGGTACGGGCACTGAAGCTTTCTTT.